This T cell receptor (beta chain) was observed in a study of cytomegalovirus exposure and HLA in healthy donors. Vbeta (60) and Jbeta (13) primers were used in the PCR. Sequencing was performed with immunoSEQ multiplex PCR; in TCRdb, only in-frame clones are kept and a portion is missing. The sample includes about 140,000 clones, 78% of them seen just once. V lost 0 bases and J 2 bases, leaving 18 bases between the germline ends. CDR3 length: 18 residues. The germline CDR1 and CDR2 sequences are SGHTA and FQGNSA. V gene TRBV7-2 combines with J gene TRBJ2-3; D perhaps matches TRBD2 (6 bases). This TCR derives from a male donor in good health and CMV-seronegative. The sample consisted of PBMCs. CDR3 DNA sequence: TGTGCCAGCAGCTTAGCAAGCACTAGCTCCTTACCCACAGATACGCAGTATTTT. Protein product: CASSLASTSSLPTDTQYF.